One sample yielded the 20 T cell receptor beta chains listed below, sequenced in a study of radiotherapy plus CTLA-4 blockade in lung cancer. Generated by immunoSEQ multiplex PCR, the TCRdb table keeps only in-frame clones and is missing some. The data show tens of thousands of clones, with about 88% seen just once and 7.8% held by the top ten. This material consisted of peripheral blood, taken from a patient treated with radiotherapy plus ipilimumab. All receptors come from a human donor with non-small cell lung cancer whose response to radiotherapy plus ipilimumab could not be evaluated.

In nucleotides, the CDR3 is TGCGCCAGCAGTTTAATCGGGACAGGGAACACTGAAGCTTTCTTT. This encodes CASSLIGTGNTEAFF. The J gene is TRBJ1-1, the V gene TRBV5-1, with 8 bases matching TRBD1. After removal of 5 bases from V and 1 base from J, the junction contained 7 bases not matched to a gene. Germline V CDR1 and CDR2: SGHRS, YFSETQ. The CDR3 covers 15 residues.

V is TRBV7-2 and J is TRBJ2-4, with D possibly TRBD1 on 6 matching bases. The CDR3 has 16 amino acids. Germline CDR1 and CDR2: SGHTA and FQGNSA. Trimming took off 1 base at V and 8 bases at J, with 18 bases between the two ends. CDR3: CASSLGGGSSGDIQYF. The DNA for the CDR3 is TGTGCCAGCAGCTTAGGGGGTGGGTCTTCAGGGGACATTCAGTACTTC.

The chain joins TRBV9 to TRBJ2-2, with 7 bases lining up with TRBD2. Per germline, CDR1 SGDLS and CDR2 YYNGEE. CDR3 length equals 15 residues. Trimming cost V 0 bases and J 5 bases; bases outside gene matches: 4. CDR3 in amino acids: CASSVERGGTGELFF. CDR3 nucleotide sequence: TGTGCCAGCAGCGTAGAGAGGGGAGGGACCGGGGAGCTGTTTTTT.

This clone was seen a handful of times. CDR3 region: CAISDSLGQGAYNEQFF. The CDR3 nucleotides read TGTGCCATCAGTGATTCCCTCGGACAGGGCGCCTACAATGAGCAGTTCTTC. The J gene is TRBJ2-1, the V gene TRBV10-3; 8 bases align to TRBD1. Germline CDR1 is ENHRY and CDR2 is SYGVKD. The ends lost 3 bases at V and 2 bases at J; junction bases unmatched: 9. The CDR3 covers 17 residues.

The chain couples TRBV11-2 to TRBJ2-5, with 12 bases aligning to TRBD2. V trimming: 5 bases; J trimming: 1 base; junction bases outside the gene matches: 2. CDR1 is SGHAT and CDR2 is FQNNGV in the germline V gene. This CDR3 has 15 amino acids. The CDR3: CASSPTSGGQETQYF. The CDR3 DNA reads TGTGCCAGCAGCCCGACTAGCGGGGGCCAAGAGACCCAGTACTTC.

The chain couples TRBV5-8 to TRBJ2-1; 8 positions match TRBD1. The CDR3 is 14 amino acids. Looked up from germline, CDR1 is SGHTS and CDR2 is YDEGEE. Unmatched junction bases numbered 7, after V lost 3 bases and J lost 8 bases. The CDR3 DNA is TGTGCCAGCAGCTCCCGAGCAGGGGGCGATGAGCAGTTCTTC. This translates into CASSSRAGGDEQFF.

This clone has a handful of counts. Its ends do not fully match the called genes, so a read error is possible. The chain combines TRBV7-2 with TRBJ2-2; 7 bases align to TRBD1. The length of the CDR3 is 16 residues. In germline, CDR1 is SGHTA, CDR2 FQGNSA. The CDR3 here is CAGSLDLRQGAGELFF. The CDR3 DNA is TGTGCCGGCAGCTTAGATTTGAGACAGGGAGCCGGGGAGCTGTTTTTT.

The chain recombines TRBV6-6 with TRBJ1-4; D perhaps matches TRBD1 (5 bases). In germline, CDR1 is MNHNY, CDR2 SVGAGI (reference sequence). The V gene lost 0 bases and the J gene lost 8 bases, with 13 bases spanning the gap. The CDR3 is 15 residues long. The CDR3 nucleotides are TGTGCCAGCAGTTACTCCGGGTCAGGGAACGAAAAACTGTTTTTT. This codes for CASSYSGSGNEKLFF.

The chain is built from TRBV5-1 and TRBJ2-5; the D gene is possibly TRBD1 (5 bases). The CDR3 loop spans 15 amino acids. V lost 0 bases, J lost 4 bases, and 13 bases lay in between. Germline CDR1 and CDR2: SGHRS and YFSETQ. The CDR3 loop reads CASSLVDSRGETQYF. DNA for the CDR3: TGCGCCAGCAGCTTGGTTGACAGTCGAGGAGAGACCCAGTACTTC.

This clone was detected a few times. The chain recombines TRBV25-1 with TRBJ1-1; TRBD1 might be the D (5 bases). The CDR3 extends over 14 amino acids. Germline loops: CDR1 MGHDK, CDR2 SYGVNS. V was clipped by 5 bases and J by 1 base, with 11 bases between them. The CDR3 protein is CASSQEGENTEAFF. The CDR3, as DNA: TGTGCCAGCAGTCAGGAAGGGGAGAACACTGAAGCTTTCTTT.

This chain joins TRBV5-8 and TRBJ2-5; TRBD1 aligns across 9 bases. The CDR3 is 15 residues long. The J segment lost 1 base and the V segment lost 0 bases, leaving 1 base of the junction unmatched. Germline CDR1 is SGHTS and CDR2 is YDEGEE. CDR3 loop: CASSLEGQGQETQYF. The CDR3 nucleotides are TGTGCCAGCAGCTTGGAGGGACAGGGCCAAGAGACCCAGTACTTC.

The rearrangement joins TRBV7-9 to TRBJ2-7; a weak D match, TRBD1 (5 bases). Germline V CDR1 and CDR2: SEHNR, FQNEAQ (reference sequence). The CDR3 is 15 residues long. The V gene lost 5 bases and the J gene lost 2 bases, with 16 bases spanning the gap. In DNA, the CDR3 is TGTGCCAGCAGCCTATCAGGGAATCCCACCTACGAGCAGTACTTC. Protein: CASSLSGNPTYEQYF.

V and J are TRBV6-5 and TRBJ2-1; the match to TRBD2 covers 12 bases. V shed 2 bases and J 7 bases; nucleotides not matched to a gene: 6. In germline, CDR1 is MNHEY, CDR2 SVGAGI. The CDR3 covers 16 residues. The CDR3 here is CASSYPTSGGSNEQFF. CDR3 nucleotides: TGTGCCAGCAGTTACCCGACTAGCGGGGGATCTAATGAGCAGTTCTTC.

The chain has TRBV5-1 and TRBJ2-7, with TRBD2 matching over 11 bases. J lost 6 bases, V lost 1 base, and 21 bases had no gene match. CDR1 and CDR2 (germline): SGHRS, YFSETQ. The CDR3 has 20 residues. In nucleotides, the CDR3 is TGCGCCAGCAGCTTGCGTCTAGCGGGGGGTGGGGATGGGACTCGGGGCGAGCAGTACTTC. As protein: CASSLRLAGGGDGTRGEQYF.

This clone was counted only a few times. V is TRBV6-5 and J is TRBJ2-2; 7 bases agree with TRBD2. V gave up 5 bases and J gave up 4 bases; unmatched junction bases: 4. The CDR3 is 14 residues long. Germline V gene data show CDR1 as MNHEY and CDR2 as SVGAGI. CDR3 in DNA: TGTGCCAGCAGTAGCGGGATGGGCACCGGGGAGCTGTTTTTT. Translating it yields CASSSGMGTGELFF.

The chain combines TRBV6-1 with TRBJ2-7; 8 nucleotides agree with TRBD1. CDR3 length: 14 residues. Germline loops: CDR1 MNHNS, CDR2 SASEGT. V gave up 9 bases and J gave up 7 bases; unmatched junction bases: 14. The CDR3 sequence: CASRSPGQVGEQYF. The CDR3 coding sequence is TGTGCCAGTCGATCCCCGGGACAGGTTGGGGAGCAGTACTTC.

This clone has a single count. The chain carries TRBV5-1 and TRBJ2-1, with D possibly matching TRBD1 (6 bases). Germline V gives CDR1 SGHRS, CDR2 YFSETQ. Deletions cut 4 bases from V and 7 bases from J, with 15 bases between. CDR3 size: 14 residues. The CDR3 DNA reads TGCGCCAGCAGCGCACAGGGCGGTACGAATGAGCAGTTCTTC. Translating gives CASSAQGGTNEQFF.

The rearrangement uses TRBV5-1 and TRBJ2-7; perhaps TRBD2 as D (6 bases). The V end was cut by 4 bases, the J end by 0 bases, with 11 bases between. Per germline, CDR1 SGHRS and CDR2 YFSETQ. The length of the CDR3 is 14 residues. The chain's CDR3 is CASSPDGGSYEQYF. The CDR3 DNA reads as TGCGCCAGCAGCCCGGACGGGGGCTCCTACGAGCAGTACTTC.

This clone was seen only once. The chain combines TRBV6-5 with TRBJ2-3; 9 positions agree with TRBD2. J lost 4 bases, V lost 4 bases, and 6 bases had no gene match. The CDR3 length is 15 residues. From germline, CDR1 is MNHEY and CDR2 SVGAGI. CDR3 amino acids: CASSSPGLAPDTQYF. CDR3 nucleotides: TGTGCCAGCAGTTCGCCGGGACTAGCTCCAGATACGCAGTATTTT.

This clone has only a few counts. The rearrangement joins TRBV6-1 to TRBJ2-1; 11 bases match TRBD2. Trimming cost V 5 bases and J 8 bases; bases outside gene matches: 8. This CDR3 contains 15 residues. CDR1 and CDR2 from the germline V gene are MNHNS and SASEGT. The CDR3 DNA reads as TGTGCCAGCAGTACATCTAGCGGGAGGAGGGATGAGCAGTTCTTC. Amino acids: CASSTSSGRRDEQFF.